This T cell receptor (beta chain) was identified in a study of Graves' ophthalmopathy and Graves' hyperthyroidism. As the template, RNA transcripts were used to amplify TCR beta CDR3 regions. HTBI primers were used in a first-round RT-PCR, which preceded a second-round multiplex PCR. In TCRdb, the multiplex PCR reads were re-called with MiXCR into one record per CDR3 protein. In the table there are hundreds of thousands of distinct CDR3 sequences, more than 40% of which are singletons. General study points: Discrimination between ophthalmopathy and stable hyperthyroidism by a 13-signature model showed 87.88% sensitivity and 75% to 84% specificity. The authors also found most expanded thyroid clonotypes above 0.001 frequency in blood.

Turning to this clonotype: Antigen: not known. A read error may account for a junction end that differs from germline.

This CDR3 is 8 amino acids long. Germline CDR1 is LNHDA and CDR2 is SQIVND (reference sequence). Sequenced material: peripheral blood. The rearrangement uses TRBV19 and TRBJ2-5, with a possible D match to TRBD2 (6 bases). This TCR derives from an adult man with Graves' ophthalmopathy. The CDR3 DNA reads TGTGCCAGTGGATTGGGGGGCTTC. This encodes CASGLGGF.